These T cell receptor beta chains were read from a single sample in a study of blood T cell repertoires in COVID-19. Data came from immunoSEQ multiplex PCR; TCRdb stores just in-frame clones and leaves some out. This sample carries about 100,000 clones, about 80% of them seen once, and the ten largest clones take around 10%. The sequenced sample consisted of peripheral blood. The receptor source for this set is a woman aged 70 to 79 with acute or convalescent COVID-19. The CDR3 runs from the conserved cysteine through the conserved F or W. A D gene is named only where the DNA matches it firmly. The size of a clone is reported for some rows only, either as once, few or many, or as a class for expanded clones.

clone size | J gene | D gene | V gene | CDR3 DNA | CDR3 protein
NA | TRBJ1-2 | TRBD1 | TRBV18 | TGTGCCAGCTCCACAGGGGCCCAGGAGGCCTATGGCTACACCTTC | CASSTGAQEAYGYTF
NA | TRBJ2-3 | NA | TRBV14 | TGTGCCAGCAGCCAAGATATTGCGGGGGCGCACACAGATACGCAGTATTTT | CASSQDIAGAHTDTQYF
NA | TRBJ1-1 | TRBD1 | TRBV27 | TGTGCCAGCAGCCCCTTGACAGGGGGCTGGACTGAAGCTTTCTTT | CASSPLTGGWTEAFF
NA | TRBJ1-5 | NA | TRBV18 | TGTGCCAGCTCACCGGGGGCCAATCAGCCCCAGCATTTT | CASSPGANQPQHF
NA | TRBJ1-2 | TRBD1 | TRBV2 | TGTGCCAGCAGTGGACAGGGCTATGGCTACACCTTC | CASSGQGYGYTF
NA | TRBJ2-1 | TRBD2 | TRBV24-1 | TGTGCCACCAGTGCCTGGGGACTAGCGGGGGGGCTGGCCTACAATGAGCAGTTCTTC | CATSAWGLAGGLAYNEQFF
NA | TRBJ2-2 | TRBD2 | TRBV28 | TGTGCCAGCAGGGGGAGCGGGGGGTCCGGGGAGCTGTTTTTT | CASRGSGGSGELFF
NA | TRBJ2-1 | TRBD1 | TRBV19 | TGTGCCAGTAGTAGGCTCCGGGACAGGGTCTACAATGAGCAGTTCTTC | CASSRLRDRVYNEQFF
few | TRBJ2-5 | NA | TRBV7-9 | TGTGCCAGCAGCCCCCCCCCGGACCAAGAGACCCAGTACTTC | CASSPPPDQETQYF
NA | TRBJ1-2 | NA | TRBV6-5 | TGTGCCAGCAGTTCCCAGGGTGTCTATGGCTACACCTTC | CASSSQGVYGYTF
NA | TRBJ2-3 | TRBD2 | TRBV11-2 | TGTGCCAGCAGCTTAGAAGGAGCGGGAGGCACAGATACGCAGTATTTT | CASSLEGAGGTDTQYF
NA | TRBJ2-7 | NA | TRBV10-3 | TGTGCCATCAGCACCTCGAACCCCTCACAGGGTTTCCAGGACGAGCAGTACTTC | CAISTSNPSQGFQDEQYF
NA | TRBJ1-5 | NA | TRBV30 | TGTGCCTGGAGTCCCTATATAACAGGGACCAATAGCAATCAGCCCCAGCATTTT | CAWSPYITGTNSNQPQHF
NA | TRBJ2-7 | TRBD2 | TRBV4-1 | TGCGCCAGCAGCCAAGATCGCGGCGCCGGGGGGGTACCCTACGAGCAGTACTTC | CASSQDRGAGGVPYEQYF
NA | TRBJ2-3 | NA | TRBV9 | TGTGCCAGCAGCCCCTCCGGCGGCTACACAGATACGCAGTATTTT | CASSPSGGYTDTQYF
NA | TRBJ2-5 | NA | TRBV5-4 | TGTGCCAGCAGTCCCCCACCGGGAACACACCAAGAGACCCAGTACTTC | CASSPPPGTHQETQYF
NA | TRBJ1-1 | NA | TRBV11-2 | TGTGCCAGCAGCCCAATGGAGGGTTTCGCTTTCTTT | CASSPMEGFAFF
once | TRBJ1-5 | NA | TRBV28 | TGTGCGAGTAATGGAGGTCAGCCCCAGCATTTT | CASNGGQPQHF
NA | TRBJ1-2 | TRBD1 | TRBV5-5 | TGTGCCAGCAGCCCCGGGACAGTAAACTATGGCTACACCTTC | CASSPGTVNYGYTF
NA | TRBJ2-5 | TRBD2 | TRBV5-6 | TGTGCCAGCAGCGTTCCGACTAGCGGGGTTCAAGAGACCCAGTACTTC | CASSVPTSGVQETQYF
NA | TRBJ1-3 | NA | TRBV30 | TGTGCCTGGTCCGTATTCGGAAACACCATATATTTT | CAWSVFGNTIYF
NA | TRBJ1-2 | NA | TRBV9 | TGTGCCAGCAGCGGAGATGATGGGGCTTTCAGGGCTAACTATGGCTACACCTTC | CASSGDDGAFRANYGYTF
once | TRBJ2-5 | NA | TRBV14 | TGTGCCAGCAGCGGACAGTTGGGAGAGACCCAGTACTTC | CASSGQLGETQYF
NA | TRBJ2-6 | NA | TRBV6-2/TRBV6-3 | TGTGCCAGCAGTTATGGGAGCCCGTCTGCTGGGGCCAACGTCCTGACTTTC | CASSYGSPSAGANVLTF
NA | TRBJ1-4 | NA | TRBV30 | TGTGCCTGGCTTGCCTCTACGGATGAAAAACTGTTTTTT | CAWLASTDEKLFF
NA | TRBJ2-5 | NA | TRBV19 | TGTGCCAGTAGTGCGGGACAGCTCCCAGAGACCCAGTACTTC | CASSAGQLPETQYF
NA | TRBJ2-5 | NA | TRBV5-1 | TGCGCCAGCAGCCTACAGGGAATCGAAGAGACCCAGTACTTC | CASSLQGIEETQYF
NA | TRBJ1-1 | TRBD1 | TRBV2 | TGTGCCAGCAGTGGACAGGGCGCCACTGAAGCTTTCTTT | CASSGQGATEAFF
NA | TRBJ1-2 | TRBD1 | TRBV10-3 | TGTGCCATCACGGGACAGGGTCAATATGGCTACACCTTC | CAITGQGQYGYTF
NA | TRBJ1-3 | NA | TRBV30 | TGTGCCTGGAGTCTGACAGGAGGAAACACCATATATTTT | CAWSLTGGNTIYF
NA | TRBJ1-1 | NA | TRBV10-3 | TGTGCCATCAGGGGGGACTATCGAGCTGAAGCTTTCTTT | CAIRGDYRAEAFF
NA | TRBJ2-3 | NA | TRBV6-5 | TGTGCCAGCGCGGGCTCTAGCACAGATACGCAGTATTTT | CASAGSSTDTQYF
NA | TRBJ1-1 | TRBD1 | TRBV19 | TGTGCCAGTACCGGGACAGGGGGCGTTAACACTGAAGCTTTCTTT | CASTGTGGVNTEAFF
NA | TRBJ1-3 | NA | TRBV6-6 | TGTGCCAGCAACCAGAACTCTGGAAACACCATATATTTT | CASNQNSGNTIYF
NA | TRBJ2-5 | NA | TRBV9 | TGTGCCAGCAGCGCGACAGGAGGAGAGACCCAGTACTTC | CASSATGGETQYF
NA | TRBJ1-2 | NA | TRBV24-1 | TGTGCCACCAGTGACCCGTGGGGCGGCTACACCTTC | CATSDPWGGYTF
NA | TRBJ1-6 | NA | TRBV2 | TGTGCCAGCAGGACGGGTTATAATTCACCCCTCCACTTT | CASRTGYNSPLHF
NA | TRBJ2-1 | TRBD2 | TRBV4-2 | TGTGCCAGCAGCCTAGCGAGCGGGGGGGCCCGTGAGCAGTTCTTC | CASSLASGGAREQFF
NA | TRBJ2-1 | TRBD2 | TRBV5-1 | TGCGCCACCAGCAAGAGTCGGGGGGACTACAATGAGCAGTTCTTC | CATSKSRGDYNEQFF
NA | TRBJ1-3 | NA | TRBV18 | TGTGCCAGCTCAACCGACTTCTACTCTGGAAACACCATATATTTT | CASSTDFYSGNTIYF
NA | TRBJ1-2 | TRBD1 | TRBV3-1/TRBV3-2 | TGTGCCAGCAGCCAAGCCACAGGGGGCGCGAGTGGCTACACCTTC | CASSQATGGASGYTF
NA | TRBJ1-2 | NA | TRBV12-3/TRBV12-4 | TGTGCCAGCAGTGAGGGGGTCCCCTATGGCTACACCTTC | CASSEGVPYGYTF
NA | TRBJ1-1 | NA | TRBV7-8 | TGTGCCAGCAGCCGTGGGGCAGGAGCCACTGAAGCTTTCTTT | CASSRGAGATEAFF
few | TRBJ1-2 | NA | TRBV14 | TGTGCCAGCAGCCAAGACGACAGCCGTAGCTTCTATGGCTACACCTTC | CASSQDDSRSFYGYTF
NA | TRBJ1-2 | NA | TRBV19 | TGTGCCAGTAGCCCTCAGGGCCTAGTGGACTATGGCTACACCTTC | CASSPQGLVDYGYTF
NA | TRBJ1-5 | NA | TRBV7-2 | TGTGCCAGCAGCTTATCAGGGGCCGTCAATCAGCCCCAGCATTTT | CASSLSGAVNQPQHF
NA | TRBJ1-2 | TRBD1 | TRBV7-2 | TGTGCCAGCAGCCCGGGACAGGGTAACTATGGCTACACCTTC | CASSPGQGNYGYTF
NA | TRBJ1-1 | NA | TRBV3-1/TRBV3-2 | TGTGCCAGCAGCCAAGGACCTACAGGGACTGAAGCTTTCTTT | CASSQGPTGTEAFF
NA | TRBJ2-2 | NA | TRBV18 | TGTGCCAGCTCACCAATTGGGCCGACCGGGGAGCTGTTTTTT | CASSPIGPTGELFF
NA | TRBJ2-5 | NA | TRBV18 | TGTGCCAGCTCACCACCGAGGGACTCCTGGGGAGAGACCCAGTACTTC | CASSPPRDSWGETQYF
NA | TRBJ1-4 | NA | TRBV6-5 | TGTGCCAGCAGTATCCGGGGGACGTCCTATGAAAAACTGTTTTTT | CASSIRGTSYEKLFF
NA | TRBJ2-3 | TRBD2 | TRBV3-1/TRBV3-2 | TGTGCCAGCAGCCAGCACGTCGCGGGGGGCGGCACAGATACGCAGTATTTT | CASSQHVAGGGTDTQYF
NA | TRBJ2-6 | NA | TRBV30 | TGTGCCTGGAGCGTATATACCGGGACATACAACTCTGGGGCCAACGTCCTGACTTTC | CAWSVYTGTYNSGANVLTF
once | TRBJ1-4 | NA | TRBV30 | TGTGCCTTGGGAGGCGATTCAACTAATGAAAAACTGTTTTTT | CALGGDSTNEKLFF
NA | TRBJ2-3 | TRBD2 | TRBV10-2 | TGCGCCAGCCGAGCGGGGGGGGAAGATACGCAGTATTTT | CASRAGGEDTQYF
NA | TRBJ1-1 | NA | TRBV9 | TGTGCCAGCAGCGACGGGACCGGAGGGTACACTGAAGCTTTCTTT | CASSDGTGGYTEAFF
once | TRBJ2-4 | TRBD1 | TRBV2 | TGTGCCAGCAGTCCGGGACAGGGACTAGCCAAAAACATTCAGTACTTC | CASSPGQGLAKNIQYF
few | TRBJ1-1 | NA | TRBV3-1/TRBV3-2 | TGTGCCAGCAGCCAAGATAGTGGTCGAGGTCGAGGGAACACTGAAGCTTTCTTT | CASSQDSGRGRGNTEAFF